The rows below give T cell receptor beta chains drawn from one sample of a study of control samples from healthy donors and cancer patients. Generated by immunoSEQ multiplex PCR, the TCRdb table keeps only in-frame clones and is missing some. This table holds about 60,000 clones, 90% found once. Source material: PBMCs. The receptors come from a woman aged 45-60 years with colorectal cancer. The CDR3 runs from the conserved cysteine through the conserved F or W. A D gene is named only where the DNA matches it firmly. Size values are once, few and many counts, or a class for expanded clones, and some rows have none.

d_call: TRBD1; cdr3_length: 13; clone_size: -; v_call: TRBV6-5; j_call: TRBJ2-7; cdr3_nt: TGTGCCAGCAGGGGACAGGGGGCTGACGAGCAGTACTTC; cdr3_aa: CASRGQGADEQYF
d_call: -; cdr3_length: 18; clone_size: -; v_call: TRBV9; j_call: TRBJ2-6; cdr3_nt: TGTGCCAGCAGCGTAGTAGGGGGGAGAAGCTCTGGGGCCAACGTCCTGACTTTC; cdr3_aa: CASSVVGGRSSGANVLTF
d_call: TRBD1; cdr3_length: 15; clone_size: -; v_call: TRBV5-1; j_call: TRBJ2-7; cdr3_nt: TGCGCCAGCAGCTTGGGAGGACAGGGGGCCTACGAGCAGTACTTC; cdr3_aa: CASSLGGQGAYEQYF
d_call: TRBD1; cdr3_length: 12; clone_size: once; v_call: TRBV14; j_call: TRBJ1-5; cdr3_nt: TGTGCCAGCTCAGGGACAGGACAGCCCCAGCATTTT; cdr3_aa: CASSGTGQPQHF
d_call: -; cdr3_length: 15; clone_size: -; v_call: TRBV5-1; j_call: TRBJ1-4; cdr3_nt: TGCGCCAGCAGTATTGCGTACGGATCTAATGAAAAACTGTTTTTT; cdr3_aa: CASSIAYGSNEKLFF
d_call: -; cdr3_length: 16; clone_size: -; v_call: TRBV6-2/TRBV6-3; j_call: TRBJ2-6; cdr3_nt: TGTGCCAGCAGTTACTCGCCAGGTTCTGGGGCCAACGTCCTGACTTTC; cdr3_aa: CASSYSPGSGANVLTF
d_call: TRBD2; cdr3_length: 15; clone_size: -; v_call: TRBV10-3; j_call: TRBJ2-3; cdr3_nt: TGTGCCATCAAAGCTAGCGGGAGTGGTACAGATACGCAGTATTTT; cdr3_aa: CAIKASGSGTDTQYF
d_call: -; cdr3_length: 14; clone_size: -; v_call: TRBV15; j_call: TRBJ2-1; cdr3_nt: TGTGCCACCAGCAGAGGAGGACAGAACAATGAGCAGTTCTTC; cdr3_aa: CATSRGGQNNEQFF
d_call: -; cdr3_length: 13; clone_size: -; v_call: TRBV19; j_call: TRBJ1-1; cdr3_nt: TGTGCCAGTAGTATGACCAGGGGCACTGAAGCTTTCTTT; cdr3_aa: CASSMTRGTEAFF
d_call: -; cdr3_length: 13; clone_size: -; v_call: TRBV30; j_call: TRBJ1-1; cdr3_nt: TGTGCCTGGAGTGTAGGGCGGGAGACTGAAGCTTTCTTT; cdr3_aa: CAWSVGRETEAFF
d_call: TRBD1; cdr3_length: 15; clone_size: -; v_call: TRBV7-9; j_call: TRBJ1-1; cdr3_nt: TGTGCCAGCAGCCCAGGGGGAGGCAGAGTCACTGAAGCTTTCTTT; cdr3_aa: CASSPGGGRVTEAFF
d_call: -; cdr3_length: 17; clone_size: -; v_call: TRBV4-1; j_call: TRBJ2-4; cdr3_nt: TGCGCCAGCAGCCAAGTCCGGGTCGGACTAGCCAAAAACATTCAGTACTTC; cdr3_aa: CASSQVRVGLAKNIQYF
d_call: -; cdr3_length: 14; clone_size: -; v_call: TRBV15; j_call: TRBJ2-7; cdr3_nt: TGTGCCACCAGCCCTATGCGCGGATACTACGAGCAGTACTTC; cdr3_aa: CATSPMRGYYEQYF
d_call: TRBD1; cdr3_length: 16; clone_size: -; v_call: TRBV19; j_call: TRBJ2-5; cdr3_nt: TGTGCCAGTAGTCCCCGGGACAGGGGGAGCGAGGAGACCCAGTACTTC; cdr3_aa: CASSPRDRGSEETQYF
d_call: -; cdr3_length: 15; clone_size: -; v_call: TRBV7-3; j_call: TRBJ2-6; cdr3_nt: TGTGCCAGCAGCCTCTGGCCGAAAGGGGCCAACGTCCTGACTTTC; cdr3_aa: CASSLWPKGANVLTF
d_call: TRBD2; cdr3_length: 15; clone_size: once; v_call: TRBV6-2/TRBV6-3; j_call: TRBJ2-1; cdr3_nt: TGTGCCAGCAGTTACCGAGCGGGAGTTTATAATGAGCAGTTCTTC; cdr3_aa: CASSYRAGVYNEQFF
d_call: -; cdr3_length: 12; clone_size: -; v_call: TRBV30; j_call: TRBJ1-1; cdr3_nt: TGTGCCTGGAGTCTTGAGGGTAGAGAAGCTTTCTTT; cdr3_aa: CAWSLEGREAFF
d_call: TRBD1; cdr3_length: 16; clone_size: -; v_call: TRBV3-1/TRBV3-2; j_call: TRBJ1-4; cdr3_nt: TGTGCCAGCAGCCAAATGATGGCAGGGGGAGGTGAAAAACTGTTTTTT; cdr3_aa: CASSQMMAGGGEKLFF
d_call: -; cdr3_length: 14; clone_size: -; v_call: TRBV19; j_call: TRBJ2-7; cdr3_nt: TGTGCCAGTAGTAGACAGGCCCACTCCTACGAGCAGTACTTC; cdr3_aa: CASSRQAHSYEQYF
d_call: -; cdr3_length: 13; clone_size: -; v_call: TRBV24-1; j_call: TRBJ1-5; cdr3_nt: TGTGCCACCGGTCAGGACAGCAATCAGCCCCAGCATTTT; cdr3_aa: CATGQDSNQPQHF
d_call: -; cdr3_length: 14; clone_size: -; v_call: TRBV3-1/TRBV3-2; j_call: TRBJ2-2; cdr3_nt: TGTGCCAGCAGCCTCCGGGGCCACACCGGGGAGCTGTTTTTT; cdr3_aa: CASSLRGHTGELFF
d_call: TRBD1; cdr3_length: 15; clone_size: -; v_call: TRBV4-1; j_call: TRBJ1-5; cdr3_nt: TGCGCCAGCAGCCACCCCGACAGGGAAGATCAGCCCCAGCATTTT; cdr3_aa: CASSHPDREDQPQHF
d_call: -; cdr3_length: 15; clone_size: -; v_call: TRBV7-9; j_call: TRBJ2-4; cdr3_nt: TGTGCCAGCAGCCCTCAAGCCGTAGCCAAAAACATTCAGTACTTC; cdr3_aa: CASSPQAVAKNIQYF
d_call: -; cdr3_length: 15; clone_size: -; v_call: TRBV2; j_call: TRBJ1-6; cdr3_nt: TGTGCCAGCAGTGAAGTTCAGCGAACAAATTCACCCCTCCACTTT; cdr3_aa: CASSEVQRTNSPLHF
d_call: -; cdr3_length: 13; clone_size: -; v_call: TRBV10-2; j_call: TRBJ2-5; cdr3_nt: TGCGCCAGCAGTGAATTAGGGGGGGAGACCCAGTACTTC; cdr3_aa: CASSELGGETQYF
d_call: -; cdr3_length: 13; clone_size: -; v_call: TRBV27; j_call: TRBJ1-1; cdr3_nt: TGTGCCAGCAGTTTTCGCGAGAACAGTGAAGCTTTCTTT; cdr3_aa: CASSFRENSEAFF
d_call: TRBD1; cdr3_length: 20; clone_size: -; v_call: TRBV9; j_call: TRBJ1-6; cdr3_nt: TGTGCCAGCAGCGTAGGAGTGGGGGGCCTAGGGGGCGGCTATAATTCACCCCTCCACTTT; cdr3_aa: CASSVGVGGLGGGYNSPLHF
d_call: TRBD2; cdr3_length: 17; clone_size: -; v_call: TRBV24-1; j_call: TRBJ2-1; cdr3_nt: TGTGCCACCAGTGATTGGAGCGGGAGGGCCGCCTACAATGAGCAGTTCTTC; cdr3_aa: CATSDWSGRAAYNEQFF
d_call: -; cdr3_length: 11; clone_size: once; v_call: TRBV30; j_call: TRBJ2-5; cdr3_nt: TGTGCCTGGAGTGTTCAAGAGACCCAGTACTTC; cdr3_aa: CAWSVQETQYF
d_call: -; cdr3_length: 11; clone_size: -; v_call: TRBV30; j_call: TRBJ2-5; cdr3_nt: TGTGCCTGGAGTGTATCAGAGACCCAGTACTTC; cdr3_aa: CAWSVSETQYF
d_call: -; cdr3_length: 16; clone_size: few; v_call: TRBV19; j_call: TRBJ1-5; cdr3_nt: TGTGCCAGTAGTACGCACAGGATTTATAGCAATCAGCCCCAGCATTTT; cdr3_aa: CASSTHRIYSNQPQHF
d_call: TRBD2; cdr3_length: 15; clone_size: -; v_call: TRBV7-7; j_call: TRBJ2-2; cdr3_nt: TGTGCTAGCAGCTTAGGCGGGGGGCACACCGGGGAGCTGTTTTTT; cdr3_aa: CASSLGGGHTGELFF
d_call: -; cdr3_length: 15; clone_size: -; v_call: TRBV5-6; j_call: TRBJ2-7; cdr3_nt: TGTGCCAGCAGTCGGGATCAAATTGGGGTCTACGAGCAGTACTTC; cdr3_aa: CASSRDQIGVYEQYF
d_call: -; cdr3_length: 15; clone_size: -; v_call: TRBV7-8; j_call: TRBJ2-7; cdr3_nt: TGTGCCAGCAGCCTACCAACCGGGACTGACTACGAGCAGTACTTC; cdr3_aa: CASSLPTGTDYEQYF
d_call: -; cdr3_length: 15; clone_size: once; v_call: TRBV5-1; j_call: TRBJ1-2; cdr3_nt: TGCGCCAGCAGCATTGCGGGGACTACTGCGCGTGGCTACACCTTC; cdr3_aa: CASSIAGTTARGYTF
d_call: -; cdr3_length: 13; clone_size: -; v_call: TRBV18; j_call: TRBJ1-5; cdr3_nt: TGTGCCAGCTCACCCGACGGGAATCAGCCCCAGCATTTT; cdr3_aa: CASSPDGNQPQHF